This TCR beta chain is from a study of beta chain features in type 1 diabetes (dated by TCRdb to the late 2010s). For the wider study: Patients and healthy donors did not differ in mean age, gender distribution, total cell number or subset yield. Across all samples, 90 million to 130 million sorted cells were examined, and cell number per subset correlated strongly with RNA yield. In the study, TCRB repertoires of sorted circulating CD4+ T cell subsets from recently diagnosed type 1 diabetes patients were compared with those of matched healthy donors. Regulatory and stem cell-like memory subsets were isolated from only 8 patients and roughly 8 healthy donors, whereas naive and central memory subsets came from all 30 or so donors.

As to this clone: Its antigen specificity is not known. Base qualities are not recorded, but no much larger clone differs from it by a single base.

What the research found in general, with its limitations: Naive, central memory and regulatory TCRB repertoires appeared to be more similar among patients than among healthy donors. Because small numbers of individuals were included in the HLA sub-analyses, any influence of HLA type on TCRB rearrangement was left unresolved. PCR might favor shorter templates, but patient and control samples were amplified and corrected together, so any skew would affect both groups equally. Because cDNA rather than genomic DNA was sequenced, highly expressing activated cells could have been over-represented, although no difference in activation and CD3 levels was found between groups. Type 1 diabetes patients showed a moderate but significant shortening of TCRB CDR3 length in all four CD4+ subsets. Patients with type 1 diabetes made fewer insertions and deleted more nucleotides at VDJ recombination sites, implying thymic rearrangement abnormalities.

The High Capacity cDNA Reverse Transcription Kit was used to reverse transcribe all of the isolated RNA, meaning that expressed TCRB transcripts were what got sequenced. Deep immunoSEQ sequencing was applied to naive, central memory and regulatory T cell samples, giving an average of approximately 4 million total reads per sample. Sorted cells were lysed in RLT buffer, and RNA was extracted using DNase-treated RNeasy Micro or Mini kits according to cell number. Each cell subset was processed on its own to prevent cross-contamination, while patient and healthy donor samples were processed together. The immunoSEQ multiplex PCR was used to amplify TCRB sequences from cDNA, generating 87-bp fragments that spanned the CDR3 region. The amplicons were sequenced using the Illumina HiSeq platform. Regarding the original processing steps: PCR bias was corrected computationally using synthetic template baselines, and reads within Hamming distance 2 were collapsed, with unmergeable singletons discarded. Reads were aligned against IMGT so that V, D and J genes, CDR3 length and insertions or deletions at six rearrangement sites could be assigned. Within each subset, clonotype counts were normalized to sorted cell number, after which true diversity and Gini coefficients were computed with the tcR R package. The overlap coefficient, calculated on TCRB nucleotide sequences, was used to quantify repertoire sharing. Out-of-frame TCRB sequences from naive cells were analyzed to stand in for the pre-selection repertoire. TCRdb stores this immuneACCESS table with in-frame sequences only. Part of the clones is absent; in the studies checked, under half of the shortfall reflects unresolved V genes, and no reason is known for the rest. That table is the source of V, J and clone size, and D and trimming were worked out from the DNA. A total of 630,000 or so clones appear in this sample, 11% to 15% of them only once. The ten largest clones capture approximately 0.039% of the sample.

Each donor gave one peripheral blood draw, averaging approximately 110 mL, which was collected into heparinised tubes. A BD FACSAria II and a panel including CD45RO, CCR7, CD25, CD127, CD95 and CD27 were used to sort naive, central memory, regulatory and stem cell-like memory CD4+ T cells. A purity above 95% was achieved for all sorted populations. Right away, PBMCs were isolated by Lymphoprep density gradient centrifugation and were stained directly, with no culture step. So that batch effects would be minimized, each experiment stained and sorted samples in pairs, pairing one healthy donor with one patient. CDR1 and CDR2 (WNHNN, SYGVQD) derive from the germline V gene (reference sequence). V is reduced by 0 bases and J by 6 bases, leaving a spacing of 14 bases between them. The CDR3 contains 15 residues, cysteine and phenylalanine counted. The only DNA kept is the CDR3, 45 bases in frame from the first base.

The V and J genes are TRBV10-1 and TRBJ1-1; the D gene assignment is ambiguous. Sequencing was done on a sample of naive CD4+ T cells from blood. The cell subset or site label on this specimen signifies: true naive CD4+ T cells. This sequence was found in a man younger than 35 with type 1 diabetes. In nucleotide form, the sequence is TGCGCCAGCAGTGAGTCGAGGGTGGGGAGACCTGAAGCTTTCTTT. This encodes CASSESRVGRPEAFF.